These 21 T cell receptor beta chains came from one sample sequenced in a study of T cell repertoires in cytomegalovirus infection. TCRdb re-derived calls from the reads in MiXCR, one entry per CDR3 protein. The sample consists of more than 650,000 distinct CDR3 sequences, 35% to 40% of them appearing once. The sequencing input was PBMCs. Every receptor here comes from a human donor in good health (CMV status not recorded). Some clones in this sample may be carry-over from other donors' samples.

This clonotype was counted a few times. The gene calls are TRBV12-3 or TRBV12-4 and TRBJ1-2; D not resolved. The V end lost 10 bases, the J end lost 8 bases, and 8 bases lay between the germline ends. The CDR3 has 9 residues. The CDR3 nucleotides are TGTGCCACCAAGGTGGGCTACACCTTC. Its translation is CATKVGYTF.

At least ten counts were recorded for this clonotype. The rearrangement uses TRBV6-1 and TRBJ2-7; D not certain. From germline, CDR1 is MNHNS and CDR2 SASEGT. V lost 2 bases and J lost 2, with 7 bases in between. The CDR3 sequence is 13 residues long. The CDR3 bases are TGTGCCAGCAGTGAAAATCAGCCCTACGAGCAGTACTTC. Its translation is CASSENQPYEQYF.

The chain joins TRBV25-1 to TRBJ2-3, with D hard to call. This CDR3 is built from 14 residues. Germline V gene sequence: CDR1 MGHDK, CDR2 SYGVNS. V shed 4 bases and J shed 0 bases, with 8 bases lying between them. The CDR3 bases are TGTGCCAGCAGTGGATCGATTAGCACAGATACGCAGTATTTT. Translated, it gives CASSGSISTDTQYF.

J is TRBJ1-4 and V is TRBV4-1, with a weak D call TRBD1 (5 bases). CDR1 MGHRA and CDR2 YSYEKL come from the germline V gene. The CDR3 runs to 13 residues. The V end was cut by 1 base, the J end by 8 bases, with 8 bases between. CDR3 bases: TGCGCCAGCAGCCAAGCAACAGGCGAAAAACTGTTTTTT. The encoded protein is CASSQATGEKLFF.

The chain carries TRBV6-1 and TRBJ2-1; weak D call: TRBD2 (6 bases). V was clipped by 5 bases and J by 0 bases, with 14 bases between them. From germline, CDR1 is MNHNS and CDR2 SASEGT. The CDR3 extends over 16 amino acids. In DNA form, the CDR3 reads TGTGCCAGCAGTTCTCTCATCGGGGGCTCCTACAATGAGCAGTTCTTC. This encodes CASSSLIGGSYNEQFF.

This clonotype was recorded many times. The gene calls are TRBV7-2 and TRBJ2-3; the match to TRBD1 covers 11 bases. J lost 4 bases, V lost 3 bases, and 9 bases had no gene match. The CDR3 extends over 17 amino acids. Germline V lookup: CDR1 SGHTA, CDR2 FQGNSA. CDR3 loop: CASSFPRTGGLSDTQYF. CDR3 in DNA: TGTGCCAGCAGCTTCCCGAGGACAGGGGGCCTGTCAGATACGCAGTATTTT.

This chain connects TRBV6-5 to TRBJ2-1; tentatively, D is TRBD1 (5 bases). Trimming left V 2 bases short and J 7 bases short, with 9 bases between. This CDR3 is 13 amino acids long. The germline gives CDR1 MNHEY, CDR2 SVGAGI. CDR3: CASSYKGINEQFF. The CDR3 bases are TGTGCCAGCAGTTACAAGGGGATAAATGAGCAGTTCTTC.

Only a few counts were recorded for this clonotype. The V and J genes are TRBV20-1 and TRBJ1-2; D call uncertain. This CDR3 is 16 amino acids long. The ends were cut back, 6 bases at V and 8 bases at J, with 28 bases in the middle. CDR1 is DFQATT and CDR2 is SNEGSKA in the germline V gene (reference sequence). CDR3 sequence reads: CSATAVGSSSYVGYTF. The CDR3 bases are TGCAGTGCCACGGCGGTCGGGAGTTCGAGCTATGTCGGCTACACCTTC.

This chain joins TRBV20-1 and TRBJ2-1; 9 positions agree with TRBD2. V lost 7 bases and J lost 8; bases outside the gene matches: 6. Germline V lookup: CDR1 DFQATT, CDR2 SNEGSKA (reference sequence). The CDR3 is 12 amino acids. In DNA, the CDR3 is TGCAGTGAGGGCGGGGGGGCGGATGAGCAGTTCTTC. Translating gives CSEGGGADEQFF.

The rearrangement links TRBV28 to TRBJ2-1, with 9 bases fitting TRBD1. Trimming took 6 bases from V and 8 from J; bases not matched to a gene: 8. Germline CDR1 is MDHEN and CDR2 is SYDVKM. The CDR3 runs to 14 residues. The CDR3 DNA is TGTGCCAGCAGCCTTGGACAGGGGTGGGATGAGCAGTTCTTC. This codes for CASSLGQGWDEQFF.

This clonotype showed up many times. The gene calls are TRBV7-8 and TRBJ2-7; D remains ambiguous. Germline V gives CDR1 SGHVS, CDR2 FQNEAQ. With 4 bases removed from V and 3 bases from J, the gap between germline ends came to 10 bases. CDR3 size: 13 residues. The CDR3 DNA reads TGTGCCAGCAGCTCGGATGGACGCTACGAGCAGTACTTC. Translation: CASSSDGRYEQYF. Variable domain in full (rest from reference TRBV7-8 and TRBJ2-7): GAGVSQSPRYKVAKRGQDVALRCDPISGHVSLFWYQQALGQGPEFLTYFQNEAQLDKSGLPSDRFFAERPEGSVSTLKIQRTQQEDSAVYLCASSSDGRYEQYFGPGTRLTVT.

A word on this clonotype: One end of the junction does not line up with germline, which may come from a read error. The CDR3 region has the DNA TGTACCAGTAGGACCGGGACAGCTTACAATGAGCAGTTCTTC. This translates into CTSRTGTAYNEQFF. The chain uses TRBV19 and TRBJ2-1; 7 nucleotides align to TRBD1. The CDR3 consists of 14 residues. Germline loops: CDR1 LNHDA, CDR2 SQIVND (reference sequence).

This chain links TRBV7-2 with TRBJ1-5; TRBD1 aligns across 7 bases. V was clipped by 5 bases and J by 9 bases; unmatched bases: 10. The CDR3 length is 14 residues. Germline CDR1 and CDR2: SGHTA and FQGNSA. The CDR3 region is CASSQTGYGTPQHF. The CDR3 DNA reads as TGTGCCAGCAGCCAGACAGGGTATGGGACGCCCCAGCATTTT.

The chain links TRBV28 to TRBJ2-6, with 7 bases identical to TRBD1. CDR1 is MDHEN, CDR2 SYDVKM, per germline. With V trimmed by 6 bases and J by 2 bases, 13 bases remained unmatched. The CDR3 is made up of 18 amino acids. In nucleotides, the CDR3 is TGTGCCAGCAGCCGATTCGGACAGGTGACCCCTGGGGCCAACGTCCTGACTTTC. This translates into CASSRFGQVTPGANVLTF.

Turning to this clonotype: At one end, the junction sequence differs from germline, possibly due to a read error. The chain is built from TRBV7-7 and TRBJ2-5; a weak D match, TRBD2 (6 bases). CDR1 is SSHAT and CDR2 is FNYEAQ in the germline V gene (reference sequence). The CDR3 has 16 amino acids. CDR3 DNA: TGTGCTAGCAGCAATCCCACCGGGGGTGGGGGAGAGACCCAGTACTTC. Translation gives CASSNPTGGGGETQYF.

This rearrangement joins TRBV24-1 to TRBJ2-7; D ambiguous. This CDR3 spans 15 amino acids. CDR1 is KGHDR, CDR2 SFDVKD, per germline. V was cut by 2 bases and J by 0 bases, with 10 bases left in between. CDR3 loop: CATSDSTVGSYEQYF. As DNA, the CDR3 is TGTGCCACCAGTGATTCTACAGTGGGCTCCTACGAGCAGTACTTC.

This clonotype was observed a few times. The J gene is TRBJ2-1, the V gene TRBV12-3 or TRBV12-4, with TRBD1 identical over 9 bases. With V trimmed by 6 bases and J by 6 bases, 3 bases remained unmatched. The CDR3 runs to 13 residues. The CDR3 nucleotides read TGTGCCAGCAGACGGACAGGGGTCAATGAGCAGTTCTTC. It translates to CASRRTGVNEQFF.

This rearrangement joins TRBV25-1 to TRBJ2-5; D remains ambiguous. CDR1 MGHDK and CDR2 SYGVNS come from the germline V gene. V shed 1 base and J shed 3 bases, with 12 bases lying between them. CDR3 size: 15 residues. CDR3 residues: CASSESRSPKETQYF. CDR3 sequence (DNA): TGTGCCAGCAGTGAATCCCGGAGTCCCAAAGAGACCCAGTACTTC.

The sample holds a few counts of this clonotype. The chain links TRBV7-6 to TRBJ2-3; 8 bases fit TRBD2. The V gene end was trimmed by 1 base and the J gene end by 6 bases; junction bases not matched to a gene: 9. The length of the CDR3 is 16 residues. Germline lookup yields CDR1 SGHVS and CDR2 FNYEAQ. The CDR3, as DNA: TGTGCCAGCAGCTTAGGGTCAGCGGGAGCGGGGGATACGCAGTATTTT. As protein: CASSLGSAGAGDTQYF.

The rearrangement uses TRBV2 and TRBJ1-5, with 7 nucleotides matching TRBD1. CDR3 size: 14 residues. CDR1 is SNHLY and CDR2 is FYNNEI in the germline V gene. V trimming: 6 bases; J trimming: 6 bases; junction bases outside the gene matches: 8. The CDR3 loop reads CASRGQGVPQPQHF. CDR3 DNA sequence: TGTGCCAGCAGGGGGCAGGGGGTGCCTCAGCCCCAGCATTTT.

This clonotype showed up many times. As DNA, the CDR3 is TGCGCCAGCAGCCAAGATCTTACGCGGGAGCAGTTCTTC. This gives the protein CASSQDLTREQFF. The chain carries TRBV4-1 and TRBJ2-1; no clear D. Per germline, CDR1 MGHRA and CDR2 YSYEKL. Deletions cut 0 bases from V and 10 bases from J, with 10 bases between. This CDR3 contains 13 residues.